This T cell receptor (beta chain) was documented in a study of low-dose radiotherapy and immunotherapy resistance in tumors. Study summary: Cohort 2 patients were irradiated with 1 Gy every two weeks, reaching 13 Gy over 26 weeks. The patients were given nivolumab 240 mg every two weeks and ipilimumab 1 mg/kg every six weeks, through an intravenous route.

This CDR3 is built from 15 residues. The germline V gene encodes CDR1 LNHDA and CDR2 SQIVND (reference sequence). Trimming stripped 3 bases from V and 6 bases from J, with 15 bases between. Time point: before trial treatment. Ipilimumab, nivolumab, aspirin, low-dose cyclophosphamide and low-dose radiotherapy were administered to donors. This clonotype was recorded many times. First-strand cDNA used TRAV- and TRBV-specific primers, covering alpha and beta chains. The authors amplified TCRs for approximately 20 PCR cycles with a constant-region primer and a V-primer adapter. TCRdb independently ran MiXCR on the reads; one entry per CDR3 protein. The table lists 64,000 or so distinct CDR3 sequences, around 30% of them singletons, with 11% in the top ten.

The chain combines TRBV19 with TRBJ2-1; a weak D match, TRBD2 (6 bases). The source material was PBMCs, sampled before treatment. This TCR was sampled from a female donor with ovarian cancer. CDR3 coding DNA: TGTGCCAGTAGTATGGTGGGAGGAGGGAGCAATGAGCAGTTCTTC. Protein: CASSMVGGGSNEQFF.